The entry below gives a single T cell receptor beta chain sequence along with its context. The antigen is undetermined. Germline V gene lookup returns CDR1 SGHRS and CDR2 YFSETQ. V was cut by 1 base and J by 5 bases, with 12 bases left in between. The CDR3 loop spans 14 amino acids. Within the ViraFEST assay, antigen-specific CD4+ T cells underwent expansion with viral peptide pools prior to sequencing. Having been cultured for approximately ten days, the cells underwent CD4+ T cell isolation. Each vaccine recipient was nucleocapsid antibody negative and had no prior SARS-CoV-2 infection. On day 3 and again on day 7, half the medium was replaced with IL-2 medium. Clones were read by immunoSEQ multiplex PCR, and TCRdb kept only the in-frame ones, dropping some. This repertoire shows 35,000 to 55,000 clones, just over 75% found once; its top ten account for 10% to 11%. This sample was taken from a study of vaccination effects on CD4 cells after COVID-19.

Sequenced here: CD4+ T cells from PBMCs cultured with SARS-CoV-2 spike peptides, sampled before COVID-19 vaccination. The chain has TRBV5-1 and TRBJ2-5; either TRBD1 or TRBD2 may fit D (6 bases each). The TCR was taken from a human donor who received a COVID-19 vaccine. DNA for the CDR3: TGCGCCAGCAGCTTGACAGGAGGGGGGGAGACCCAGTACTTC. It codes for CASSLTGGGETQYF.